Listed below are T cell receptor beta chains from one sample, sequenced in a study of STAT5B mutations in CD4+ large granular lymphocyte leukemia. This table comes from immunoSEQ multiplex PCR, and its TCRdb copy is limited to in-frame clones, with some not included. The sample includes tens of thousands of clones, approximately 82% of them seen just once. Sequencing input: CD4+ T cells from blood buffy coats. These TCRs come from a human donor in good health. CDR3s include the opening cysteine and the closing phenylalanine or tryptophan. D genes are given only for firm matches. Some rows mark clone size as missing; the rest say once, few, many or name a class of expanded clone.

- | TRBJ2-6 | once | TRBV4-3 | TGCGCCAGCAGCCCAGGACAGTCAGGGGCCAACGTCCTGACTTTC | CASSPGQSGANVLTF
- | TRBJ2-7 | - | TRBV5-1 | TGCGCCAGCAGCTTGGGAGGGACATCTTACGAGCAGTACTTC | CASSLGGTSYEQYF
- | TRBJ1-2 | - | TRBV7-2 | TGTGCCAGCAGCCAGCGGGGTGGGGGTGGCTACACCTTC | CASSQRGGGGYTF
- | TRBJ2-5 | - | TRBV5-1 | TGCGCCAGCAGCTCCGTACAGGGGCGGGGGACCCAGTACTTC | CASSSVQGRGTQYF
- | TRBJ2-5 | - | TRBV12-5 | TGTGCTAGTGGTTTCGCCGGGGGGCTGGAGACCCAGTACTTC | CASGFAGGLETQYF
- | TRBJ1-2 | - | TRBV2 | TGTGCCAGCACCTTGACCGTCTATGGCTACACCTTC | CASTLTVYGYTF
TRBD1 | TRBJ1-4 | - | TRBV19 | TGTGCCAGTTGCGACAGGGGGAGGACTAATGAAAAACTGTTTTTT | CASCDRGRTNEKLFF
- | TRBJ1-5 | - | TRBV6-5 | TGTGCCAGCAGTTTTACAGCGATCGTTAGCAATCAGCCCCAGCATTTT | CASSFTAIVSNQPQHF
- | TRBJ2-2 | - | TRBV7-3 | TGTGCCAGCAGCTTAGGACCCAACTGGGAGCTGTTTTTT | CASSLGPNWELFF
TRBD2 | TRBJ2-1 | - | TRBV6-1 | TGTGCCAGCAGTTTAAGCGGGGGGGCCTACAATGAGCAGTTCTTC | CASSLSGGAYNEQFF
- | TRBJ1-5 | - | TRBV10-1 | TGCGCCAGCAGTGAAATAGGGAGTCAGCCCCAGCATTTT | CASSEIGSQPQHF
- | TRBJ2-3 | - | TRBV15 | TGTGCCACCAGCAGAGAGGGTTCCACAGATACGCAGTATTTT | CATSREGSTDTQYF
- | TRBJ2-7 | - | TRBV12-2 | TGTGCAAGTCGCCTTCGCGGGACAGGGTGCGTCGAGCAGTACTTC | CASRLRGTGCVEQYF
- | TRBJ2-2 | - | TRBV19 | TGTGCCAGTTCCCTTGACCTCGACCCCCTGGGGGTCACCGGGGAGCTGTTTTTT | CASSLDLDPLGVTGELFF
- | TRBJ1-1 | - | TRBV7-8 | TGTGCCAGCAGCTTAGTGGGGGGGAACACTGAAGCTTTCTTT | CASSLVGGNTEAFF
- | TRBJ2-2 | - | TRBV27 | TGTGCCACCCGACCGGCGAACACCGGGGAGCTGTTTTTT | CATRPANTGELFF
TRBD1 | TRBJ2-7 | - | TRBV27 | TGTGCCAGCAGTGCAGGGGGCGCAGGGTCCTACGAGCAGTACTTC | CASSAGGAGSYEQYF
TRBD1 | TRBJ2-7 | - | TRBV11-2 | TGTGCCAGCAGCTTAGAGGGACAGTTCTACGAGCAGTACTTC | CASSLEGQFYEQYF
TRBD1 | TRBJ2-3 | - | TRBV6-1 | TGTGCCAGCAGTGGACAGGGTTTTCATACAGATACGCAGTATTTT | CASSGQGFHTDTQYF
- | TRBJ2-7 | - | TRBV29-1 | TGCAGCGCCGAAGCGGGTTCCTCCTACGAGCAGTACTTC | CSAEAGSSYEQYF
- | TRBJ2-3 | - | TRBV7-2 | TGTGCCAGCAGCTTAGGGATCGCGCCGGGCACAGATACGCAGTATTTT | CASSLGIAPGTDTQYF
- | TRBJ2-7 | - | TRBV19 | TGTGCCAGTAGTGCAGGGTCTGGGTACGAGCAGTACTTC | CASSAGSGYEQYF
TRBD1 | TRBJ1-2 | - | TRBV19 | TGTGCCAGTACCACCCCCAGACAGGGCTATGGCTACACCTTC | CASTTPRQGYGYTF
- | TRBJ1-1 | - | TRBV7-9 | TGTGCCAGCAGCTTAGTTGACTTCCCCCGGAACACTGAAGCTTTCTTT | CASSLVDFPRNTEAFF
TRBD1 | TRBJ2-5 | - | TRBV5-1 | TGCGCCAGCAGCCCGACCGGACAGGGGCAGGAGACCCAGTACTTC | CASSPTGQGQETQYF
- | TRBJ2-2 | once | TRBV5-4 | TGTGCCAGCAGCGTACCGCTTGGGGAGCTGTTTTTT | CASSVPLGELFF
- | TRBJ1-6 | - | TRBV19 | TGTGCCAGTTCTCCCGGGACCTATAATTCACCCCTCCACTTT | CASSPGTYNSPLHF
- | TRBJ1-3 | - | TRBV29-1 | TGCAGCGTTTTGAGGGAAACTGGAAACACCATATATTTT | CSVLRETGNTIYF
- | TRBJ1-2 | - | TRBV5-1 | TGCGCCAGCAGCTTGGGGCAGGTTAACTATGGCTACACCTTC | CASSLGQVNYGYTF
TRBD2 | TRBJ2-1 | - | TRBV9 | TGTGCCAGCAGCGTCGACATAGCGGGAGGGTATGAGCAGTTCTTC | CASSVDIAGGYEQFF
TRBD1 | TRBJ1-6 | - | TRBV10-3 | TGTGCCATCATTACAGGCTTGACAGGGATTAATTCACCCCTCCACTTT | CAIITGLTGINSPLHF
TRBD2 | TRBJ2-5 | - | TRBV28 | TGTGCCAGCAGCTCACCGGGACTACCCGGAGCCCAGTACTTC | CASSSPGLPGAQYF
- | TRBJ1-4 | - | TRBV6-1 | TGTGCCAGCAGTGGACAGGCTGCAACTAATGAAAAACTGTTTTTT | CASSGQAATNEKLFF
- | TRBJ2-1 | - | TRBV5-1 | TGCGCCAGCAGCACTGACAGGCCTCCCTACAATGAGCAGTTCTTC | CASSTDRPPYNEQFF
- | TRBJ2-6 | - | TRBV19 | TGTGCCAGTAGTATAGAGGGGCCGGGGTCTGGGGCCAACGTCCTGACTTTC | CASSIEGPGSGANVLTF